The 26 T cell receptor beta chains in this list originate from one sample, sequenced in a study of blood T cell repertoires in COVID-19. Sequenced by immunoSEQ multiplex PCR; TCRdb stores in-frame clones only, minus some. The repertoire holds approximately 300,000 clones, with about 90% as singletons. The specimen sequenced was PBMCs or T cells enriched from blood (not recorded which). All receptors derive from a woman aged 25 to 39 who had recovered from COVID-19.

The chain is built from TRBV3-1 (or the pseudogene TRBV3-2) and TRBJ2-7, with TRBD2 identical over 13 bases. The CDR3 is made up of 15 amino acids. After removal of 2 bases from V and 2 bases from J, the junction contained 0 bases not matched to a gene. Germline V gene lookup returns CDR1 LGHDT and CDR2 YNNKEL (reference sequence). The CDR3 loop reads CASSQTSGGAYEQYF. In DNA form, the CDR3 reads TGTGCCAGCAGCCAAACTAGCGGGGGGGCCTACGAGCAGTACTTC.

The chain links TRBV18 to TRBJ1-3, with D hard to call. This CDR3 region has 17 residues. Germline CDR1 and CDR2: KGHSH and LQKENI. The V end lost 4 bases, the J end lost 3 bases, and 19 bases lay between the germline ends. In DNA, the CDR3 is TGTGCCAGCTCACGCCAGATTGGTCCGGGATTTGGAAACACCATATATTTT. It codes for CASSRQIGPGFGNTIYF.

J is TRBJ2-1 and V is TRBV12-3 or TRBV12-4; D is unclear. Trimming left V 5 bases short and J 4 bases short, with 6 bases between. This CDR3 is built from 12 residues. The CDR3 sequence is CASSPGYNEQFF. The CDR3 coding sequence is TGTGCCAGCAGTCCCGGGTACAATGAGCAGTTCTTC.

V and J are TRBV29-1 and TRBJ1-2; D gene uncertain. In germline, CDR1 is SQVTM, CDR2 ANQGSEA. This CDR3 has 11 residues. V was cut by 4 bases and J by 6 bases, with 9 bases left in between. This CDR3 is CSVGQSNGYTF. In DNA form, the CDR3 reads TGCAGCGTTGGTCAGTCGAATGGCTACACCTTC.

This sequence joins TRBV6-5 and TRBJ2-6; TRBD2 might be the D (6 bases). The CDR3 totals 13 residues. Trimming removed 11 bases at V and 2 bases at J, with 10 bases between. Germline V gene sequence: CDR1 MNHEY, CDR2 SVGAGI. The DNA of the CDR3 is TGTGCCGGGGGGATGACTGGGGCCAACGTCCTGACTTTC. Its translation is CAGGMTGANVLTF.

The chain joins TRBV5-8 to TRBJ2-1, with D perhaps matching TRBD1 (5 bases). Germline V gene lookup returns CDR1 SGHTS and CDR2 YDEGEE. This CDR3 region has 20 residues. V was cut by 0 bases and J by 0 bases, with 22 bases left in between. This CDR3 reads CASSLEGHPQALSSYNEQFF. In DNA, the CDR3 is TGTGCCAGCAGCTTGGAAGGACACCCTCAAGCCCTCAGCTCCTACAATGAGCAGTTCTTC.

This clone was seen more than once but under ten times. The V call is TRBV19, the J call TRBJ2-7, with D possibly being TRBD2 (6 bases). The CDR3 is made up of 14 amino acids. Trimming pared 3 bases from V and 3 bases from J, leaving 12 bases between. Per germline, CDR1 LNHDA and CDR2 SQIVND (reference sequence). This CDR3 is CASSISRGNYEQYF. In DNA form, the CDR3 reads TGTGCCAGTAGTATTAGTCGGGGGAACTACGAGCAGTACTTC.

J is TRBJ2-1 and V is TRBV19, with D possibly TRBD2 on 6 matching bases. This CDR3 is built from 13 residues. V was trimmed by 6 bases and J by 9 bases, leaving 15 bases between them. CDR1 and CDR2 (germline): LNHDA, SQIVND (reference sequence). The CDR3 spells CASRIGGMAEQFF. CDR3 DNA: TGTGCCAGTAGGATTGGGGGGATGGCTGAGCAGTTCTTC.

J is TRBJ1-3 and V is TRBV11-2; perhaps TRBD1 as D (5 bases). The CDR3 has 17 amino acids. Germline CDR1 and CDR2: SGHAT and FQNNGV. V lost 5 bases, J lost 3 bases, and 20 bases lay in between. CDR3 DNA sequence: TGTGCCAGCAGCGCCCATTTGACATCCGGGGGTGGAAACACCATATATTTT. Amino acid sequence: CASSAHLTSGGGNTIYF.

As DNA, the CDR3 is TGTGCCAGCAGTCCCTTCCGAGCGGGGGGCGCAGATACGCAGTATTTT. Translating gives CASSPFRAGGADTQYF. V gene TRBV7-3 combines with J gene TRBJ2-3, with TRBD2 matching over 9 bases. Germline trimming cut 6 bases from V and 4 bases from J; bases unmatched to any gene: 11. Germline CDR1 and CDR2: SGHTA and FQGTGA. The length of the CDR3 is 16 residues.

The chain uses TRBV10-3 and TRBJ2-7; 13 nucleotides align to TRBD2. J lost 2 bases, V lost 6 bases, and 4 bases had no gene match. Germline values: CDR1 ENHRY, CDR2 SYGVKD. The CDR3 contains 15 residues. CDR3 protein: CAISGGTSGAYEQYF. The CDR3 DNA sequence: TGTGCCATCAGCGGCGGGACTAGCGGGGCCTACGAGCAGTACTTC.

The V call is TRBV2, the J call TRBJ2-5, with D possibly matching TRBD2 (6 bases). The CDR3 has 14 residues. The germline gives CDR1 SNHLY, CDR2 FYNNEI. V was cut by 3 bases and J by 4 bases, with 12 bases left in between. The CDR3 sequence is CASSDRGGGETQYF. The CDR3 DNA follows: TGTGCCAGCAGTGATCGGGGAGGAGGAGAGACCCAGTACTTC. The complete variable domain, with remaining parts taken from reference TRBV2 and TRBJ2-5, reads EPEVTQTPSHQVTQMGQEVILRCVPISNHLYFYWYRQILGQKVEFLVSFYNNEISEKSEIFDDQFSVERPDGSNFTLKIRSTKLEDSAMYFCASSDRGGGETQYFGPGTRLLVL.

The chain has TRBV6-1 and TRBJ1-5; the match to TRBD1 covers 7 bases. J lost 7 bases, V lost 0 bases, and 18 bases had no gene match. The CDR3 extends over 19 amino acids. CDR1 and CDR2 from the germline V gene are MNHNS and SASEGT. The CDR3 region is CASSEAETGQRTKRQPQHF. CDR3 DNA sequence: TGTGCCAGCAGTGAAGCAGAGACAGGGCAACGCACCAAACGGCAGCCCCAGCATTTT.

The V and J genes are TRBV12-5 and TRBJ1-6, with TRBD1 matching over 9 bases. Germline V gives CDR1 LGHNT, CDR2 FRNRAP. The length of the CDR3 is 18 residues. J lost 1 base, V lost 0 bases, and 4 bases had no gene match. CDR3 nucleotide sequence: TGTGCTAGTGGTTTGGTCCTGGGACAGGGTTCCTATAATTCACCCCTCCACTTT. Protein: CASGLVLGQGSYNSPLHF.

V gene TRBV30 combines with J gene TRBJ1-6; D gene uncertain. Trimming shortened V by 1 base and J by 8 bases, and 12 bases separated the two germline ends. From germline, CDR1 is GTSNPN and CDR2 SVGIG (reference sequence). The CDR3 runs 14 residues. CDR3 nucleotide sequence: TGTGCCTGGAGTGCCCGGATTCGGGATTCACCCCTCCACTTT. This sequence encodes CAWSARIRDSPLHF.

The chain is built from TRBV12-3 or TRBV12-4 and TRBJ1-5, with D perhaps TRBD1 (6 bases). The CDR3 extends over 13 amino acids. V was pared by 6 bases and J by 9 bases, with 15 bases between. The chain's CDR3 is CASRTGPSGPQHF. CDR3 nucleotides: TGTGCCAGCAGAACAGGGCCGTCTGGGCCCCAGCATTTT.

This chain connects TRBV11-3 to TRBJ2-2; D unresolved. Germline loops: CDR1 SGHNT, CDR2 YENEEA. The V end lost 1 base, the J end lost 5 bases, and 2 bases lay between the germline ends. The CDR3 covers 12 residues. The CDR3 sequence: CASSLATGELFF. CDR3 DNA sequence: TGTGCCAGCAGCTTAGCTACCGGGGAGCTGTTTTTT. Complete variable domain (other parts from reference TRBV11-3 and TRBJ2-2): EAGVVQSPRYKIIEKKQPVAFWCNPISGHNTLYWYLQNLGQGPELLIRYENEEAVDDSQLPKDRFSAERLKGVDSTLKIQPAELGDSAVYLCASSLATGELFFGEGSRLTVL.

The chain uses TRBV24-1 and TRBJ1-5, with TRBD1 matching 8 bases. The trim removed 4 bases at V and 0 bases at J, leaving 16 bases unmatched. CDR3 length: 20 amino acids. Germline CDR1 and CDR2: KGHDR and SFDVKD. The CDR3 reads CATSDSIALGQGLSNQPQHF. CDR3 sequence (DNA): TGTGCCACCAGTGACTCAATAGCCCTCGGACAGGGCCTTAGCAATCAGCCCCAGCATTTT.

This clone has just one count. The V and J genes are TRBV14 and TRBJ2-7, with D possibly matching TRBD1 (6 bases). V lost 4 bases and J lost 5, with 12 bases in between. Germline assignment: CDR1 SGHDN and CDR2 FVKESK. This CDR3 contains 13 residues. CDR3 sequence reads: CASSPRTAHEQYF. The CDR3 bases are TGTGCCAGCAGCCCACGGACAGCCCACGAGCAGTACTTC.

This chain joins TRBV2 and TRBJ1-6; 9 nucleotides agree with TRBD1. The CDR3 contains 16 residues. Trimming removed 11 bases from V and 9 bases from J; junction bases left unmatched: 17. From germline, CDR1 is SNHLY and CDR2 FYNNEI. In DNA, the CDR3 is TGTGCCGGCAAAGTTGGGATACAGGGGGCGTTTTCACCCCTCCACTTT. Translating gives CAGKVGIQGAFSPLHF.

The rearrangement links TRBV6-5 to TRBJ1-5; no reliable D call. This CDR3 has 14 amino acids. CDR1 is MNHEY and CDR2 is SVGAGI in the germline V gene. The V end lost 5 bases, the J end lost 5 bases, and 13 bases lay between the germline ends. The CDR3 region has the DNA TGTGCCAGCAGTCTAGGGCCCGGGGATCAGCCCCAGCATTTT. Translating gives CASSLGPGDQPQHF.

This sequence joins TRBV18 and TRBJ2-3; 13 positions agree with TRBD2. CDR1 is KGHSH, CDR2 LQKENI, per germline. This CDR3 spans 16 amino acids. The V gene end was trimmed by 6 bases and the J gene end by 0 bases; junction bases not matched to a gene: 3. CDR3 region: CASSQLAGGSTDTQYF. DNA of the CDR3: TGTGCCAGCTCTCAACTAGCGGGGGGGAGCACAGATACGCAGTATTTT. The whole variable domain, filled in from reference TRBV18 and TRBJ2-3, reads NAGVMQNPRHLVRRRGQEARLRCSPMKGHSHVYWYRQLPEEGLKFMVYLQKENIIDESGMPKERFSAEFPKEGPSILRIQQVVRGDSAAYFCASSQLAGGSTDTQYFGPGTRLTVL.

The rearrangement links TRBV21-1 to TRBJ1-5; the D call TRBD1 from the table was never checked on the DNA. TRBV21-1 is a listed pseudogene. This CDR3 has 17 amino acids. DNA for the CDR3: TGTGCCAGCAGCAAAGCGCCTTGGCAGGGATGGGCGATGCCCCAGCATTTT. Translating it yields CASSKAPWQGWAMPQHF.

The genes are TRBV19 and TRBJ1-2, with D uncertain. The CDR3 has 15 amino acids. Per the germline V gene, CDR1 is LNHDA and CDR2 is SQIVND (reference sequence). V was cut by 3 bases and J by 0 bases, with 11 bases left in between. In DNA form, the CDR3 reads TGTGCCAGTAGTATCGTGTTTCGGTCTAACTATGGCTACACCTTC. It is translated as CASSIVFRSNYGYTF.

The chain joins TRBV4-2 to TRBJ1-2; the D is unclear. Between the trimmed V and J ends, which lost 0 bases and 0 bases, there was a span of 8 bases. Germline-derived CDR1 and CDR2 are LGHNA and YNFKEQ. The CDR3 loop spans 15 amino acids. The DNA for the CDR3 is TGTGCCAGCAGCCAAGATCGGAGAGCTAACTATGGCTACACCTTC. The encoded protein is CASSQDRRANYGYTF.

This clone was counted only a few times. The chain has TRBV5-1 and TRBJ2-7; TRBD2 agrees at 15 bases. The germline V gene has CDR1 SGHRS and CDR2 YFSETQ. The CDR3 length is 20 residues. The trim removed 4 bases at V and 5 bases at J, leaving 19 bases unmatched. CDR3 loop: CASSQDSPGLAGGSRHEQYF. DNA of the CDR3: TGCGCCAGCAGCCAAGACTCCCCGGGACTAGCGGGGGGAAGTCGGCACGAGCAGTACTTC. The full variable domain, rest sourced from reference TRBV5-1 and TRBJ2-7, is KAGVTQTPRYLIKTRGQQVTLSCSPISGHRSVSWYQQTPGQGLQFLFEYFSETQRNKGNFPGRFSGRQFSNSRSEMNVSTLELGDSALYLCASSQDSPGLAGGSRHEQYFGPGTRLTVT.